One and the same sample provided the 21 T cell receptor beta chains below, sequenced in a study of T cell changes during pregnancy in multiple sclerosis. Sequencing was performed with immunoSEQ multiplex PCR; in TCRdb, only in-frame clones are kept and a portion is missing. The sample lists some 67,000 clones; more than 85% were seen once. The source was peripheral blood, collected in the first trimester of pregnancy. These receptors were obtained from a female donor with multiple sclerosis, enrolled in a pregnancy study.

This clone was observed once. J is TRBJ2-7 and V is TRBV19; 8 bases are shared with TRBD2. The length of the CDR3 is 12 residues. Germline loops: CDR1 LNHDA, CDR2 SQIVND (reference sequence). V shed 10 bases and J 7 bases; nucleotides not matched to a gene: 9. The CDR3 region is CATLTPGGEQYF. CDR3 sequence (DNA): TGTGCCACCCTGACGCCGGGGGGGGAGCAGTACTTC.

This chain uses TRBV29-1 with TRBJ2-6; 8 bases agree with TRBD1. V lost 3 bases to trimming and J lost 0 bases; unmatched junction nucleotides: 4. Germline-derived CDR1 and CDR2 are SQVTM and ANQGSEA. This CDR3 comprises 16 residues. CDR3 loop: CSVDAGGGSGANVLTF. In DNA form, the CDR3 reads TGCAGCGTTGACGCAGGGGGCGGCTCTGGGGCCAACGTCCTGACTTTC.

V is TRBV7-8 and J is TRBJ1-1; no clear D. This CDR3 is 17 amino acids long. Germline-derived CDR1 and CDR2 are SGHVS and FQNEAQ. V lost 1 base, J lost 0 bases, and 15 bases lay in between. CDR3 sequence reads: CASSLGRSGLMNTEAFF. In DNA, the CDR3 is TGTGCCAGCAGCTTAGGTCGGAGCGGATTGATGAACACTGAAGCTTTCTTT. The entire variable domain, with the rest obtained from reference TRBV7-8 and TRBJ1-1, is as follows: GAGVSQSPRYKVAKRGQDVALRCDPISGHVSLFWYQQALGQGPEFLTYFQNEAQLDKSGLPSDRFFAERPEGSVSTLKIQRTQQEDSAVYLCASSLGRSGLMNTEAFFGQGTRLTVV.

The chain couples TRBV4-2 to TRBJ2-3; D unresolved. Germline CDR1 is LGHNA and CDR2 is YNFKEQ. The CDR3 has 13 amino acids. The V end was cut by 0 bases, the J end by 6 bases, with 7 bases between. DNA for the CDR3: TGTGCCAGCAGCCAAGACTCCGGGGATACGCAGTATTTT. Translating gives CASSQDSGDTQYF.

The rearrangement joins TRBV2 to TRBJ2-1; the D gene is possibly TRBD1 (5 bases). CDR1 is SNHLY, CDR2 FYNNEI, per germline. The V gene lost 6 bases and the J gene lost 6 bases, with 18 bases spanning the gap. The CDR3 is 15 residues long. The CDR3 nucleotides are TGTGCCAGCAGCCAGGACAAGTCCCTGAGCAATGAGCAGTTCTTC. It encodes CASSQDKSLSNEQFF.

The rearrangement links TRBV7-9 to TRBJ2-1, with 8 bases matching TRBD2. The V segment lost 1 base and the J segment 6 bases; nucleotides outside the gene matches: 8. The CDR3 spans 16 residues. Germline assignment: CDR1 SEHNR and CDR2 FQNEAQ (reference sequence). In DNA form, the CDR3 reads TGTGCCAGCAGCTTAGTATCAGGACTAGCTAGCAATGAGCAGTTCTTC. Amino acids: CASSLVSGLASNEQFF.

On this clone itself: One end of the junction varies from germline; a read error may be responsible. This sequence joins TRBV5-1 and TRBJ2-7; 8 bases agree with TRBD2. Looked up from germline, CDR1 is SGHRS and CDR2 is YFSETQ. CDR3 length: 15 residues. The CDR3 sequence: CASSFRGLGKPEQYF. In nucleotides, the CDR3 is TGTGCCAGCAGCTTTAGGGGACTAGGGAAACCCGAGCAGTACTTC.

This clone occurred once. The genes are TRBV7-6 and TRBJ1-2; 8 nucleotides line up with TRBD1. The germline CDR1 and CDR2 sequences are SGHVS and FNYEAQ. With V trimmed by 3 bases and J by 4 bases, 10 bases remained unmatched. This CDR3 spans 16 amino acids. CDR3 region: CASSFWQDRVGYGYTF. The CDR3 coding sequence is TGTGCCAGCAGCTTCTGGCAGGACAGGGTGGGCTATGGCTACACCTTC.

The J gene is TRBJ2-3, the V gene TRBV6-5; tentative D call: TRBD1 (6 bases). Germline V gene sequence: CDR1 MNHEY, CDR2 SVGAGI. Deletions cut 8 bases from V and 6 bases from J, with 9 bases between. There are 11 residues in the CDR3. The CDR3 sequence is CASERGDTQYF. The CDR3 bases are TGTGCCAGCGAGAGGGGGGATACGCAGTATTTT.

V is TRBV6-1 and J is TRBJ2-7, with 8 bases that match TRBD1. V gave up 6 bases and J gave up 3 bases; unmatched junction bases: 7. This CDR3 comprises 14 residues. Germline lookup yields CDR1 MNHNS and CDR2 SASEGT. The CDR3 region has the DNA TGTGCCAGCAGCCGGGACAGGACTTTCTACGAGCAGTACTTC. It specifies CASSRDRTFYEQYF.

In regard to this clone: One end of the junction does not line up with germline, which may come from a read error. The sample contains more than one DNA sequence encoding this CDR3. The chain links TRBV6-5 to TRBJ2-7; perhaps TRBD2 as D (6 bases). Germline CDR1 and CDR2: MNHEY and SVGAGI. The CDR3 covers 13 residues. CDR3 sequence: CASSYSFGGEQYF. The CDR3 DNA reads TGTGCCAGCAGCTACTCATTCGGAGGGGAGCAGTACTTC.

This clone was detected only once. This chain joins TRBV18 and TRBJ2-5; D is unresolved. The CDR3 covers 12 residues. The germline CDR1 and CDR2 sequences are KGHSH and LQKENI. V was trimmed by 5 bases and J by 5 bases, leaving 9 bases between them. The CDR3 spells CASSTGTETQYF. The DNA of the CDR3 is TGTGCCAGCTCAACCGGTACCGAGACCCAGTACTTC.

The chain recombines TRBV2 with TRBJ2-1, with 13 bases fitting TRBD2. The CDR3 contains 17 residues. The ends lost 6 bases at V and 0 bases at J; junction bases unmatched: 5. Germline V gene lookup returns CDR1 SNHLY and CDR2 FYNNEI. CDR3 DNA sequence: TGTGCCAGCAGAAGACTAGCGGGAGGTTTCTCCTACAATGAGCAGTTCTTC. Translation gives CASRRLAGGFSYNEQFF.

This chain uses TRBV6-1 with TRBJ2-7; 10 bases are shared with TRBD1. Germline trimming cut 4 bases from V and 7 bases from J; bases unmatched to any gene: 13. CDR1 MNHNS and CDR2 SASEGT come from the germline V gene. There are 16 residues in the CDR3. CDR3: CASSALGQGNSREQYF. DNA of the CDR3: TGTGCCAGCAGTGCCCTGGGACAGGGGAACTCGAGGGAGCAGTACTTC.

This clone has only one observation. The chain has TRBV6-6 and TRBJ1-4, with D unresolved. The CDR3 length is 16 residues. The germline V gene has CDR1 MNHNY and CDR2 SVGAGI (reference sequence). V lost 10 bases and J 7 bases, leaving 25 bases between the germline ends. CDR3 protein: CATMGASTGKGEKLFF. CDR3 DNA: TGTGCCACCATGGGAGCGTCGACGGGGAAGGGTGAAAAACTGTTTTTT.

This chain joins TRBV6-5 and TRBJ2-7; 7 bases match TRBD1. Germline loops: CDR1 MNHEY, CDR2 SVGAGI. The junction had 4 bases not matched to a gene; V was cut back by 6 bases and J by 2 bases. The CDR3 runs to 13 residues. The CDR3 protein is CASSGQATYEQYF. The CDR3 region has the DNA TGTGCCAGCAGCGGACAGGCCACCTACGAGCAGTACTTC.

The chain uses TRBV5-8 and TRBJ1-6, with D maybe TRBD1 (5 bases). The V end lost 3 bases, the J end lost 7 bases, and 11 bases lay between the germline ends. The CDR3 extends over 14 amino acids. Germline lookup yields CDR1 SGHTS and CDR2 YDEGEE. The CDR3 reads CASSSRQFNSPLHF. The CDR3, as DNA: TGTGCCAGCAGCTCCCGACAGTTCAATTCACCCCTCCACTTT.

This sequence joins TRBV6-6 and TRBJ2-2, with a possible D match to TRBD2 (6 bases). Deletions cut 6 bases from V and 1 base from J, with 12 bases between. CDR1 and CDR2 (germline): MNHNY, SVGAGI (reference sequence). The CDR3 totals 15 residues. The CDR3 loop is CASSPTSRNTGELFF. CDR3 in DNA: TGTGCCAGCAGCCCTACTAGCAGGAACACCGGGGAGCTGTTTTTT.

This clone was picked up a small number of times. V is TRBV6-1 and J is TRBJ1-1, with D possibly matching TRBD1 (6 bases). V was pared by 3 bases and J by 3 bases, with 8 bases between. The CDR3 has 13 amino acids. Per germline, CDR1 MNHNS and CDR2 SASEGT. CDR3 bases: TGTGCCAGCAGTGAGGGGGCGCACACTGAAGCTTTCTTT. This codes for CASSEGAHTEAFF.

The rearrangement uses TRBV5-1 and TRBJ2-1; 10 positions match TRBD2. Germline lookup yields CDR1 SGHRS and CDR2 YFSETQ. Losses at the gene ends were 4 bases for V and 5 bases for J; bases not matched to a gene: 12. This CDR3 is built from 17 residues. The CDR3 DNA follows: TGCGCCAGCAGCCCACGACCAGCGGGAGGGCCCAACAATGAGCAGTTCTTC. Its translation: CASSPRPAGGPNNEQFF.

The V call is TRBV6-1, the J call TRBJ2-5, with D perhaps matching TRBD1 (6 bases). Germline values: CDR1 MNHNS, CDR2 SASEGT. There are 13 residues in the CDR3. The V end was cut by 6 bases, the J end by 5 bases, with 13 bases between. The CDR3 DNA follows: TGTGCCAGCAGACACAGGGTAGGGGAGACCCAGTACTTC. It translates to CASRHRVGETQYF.